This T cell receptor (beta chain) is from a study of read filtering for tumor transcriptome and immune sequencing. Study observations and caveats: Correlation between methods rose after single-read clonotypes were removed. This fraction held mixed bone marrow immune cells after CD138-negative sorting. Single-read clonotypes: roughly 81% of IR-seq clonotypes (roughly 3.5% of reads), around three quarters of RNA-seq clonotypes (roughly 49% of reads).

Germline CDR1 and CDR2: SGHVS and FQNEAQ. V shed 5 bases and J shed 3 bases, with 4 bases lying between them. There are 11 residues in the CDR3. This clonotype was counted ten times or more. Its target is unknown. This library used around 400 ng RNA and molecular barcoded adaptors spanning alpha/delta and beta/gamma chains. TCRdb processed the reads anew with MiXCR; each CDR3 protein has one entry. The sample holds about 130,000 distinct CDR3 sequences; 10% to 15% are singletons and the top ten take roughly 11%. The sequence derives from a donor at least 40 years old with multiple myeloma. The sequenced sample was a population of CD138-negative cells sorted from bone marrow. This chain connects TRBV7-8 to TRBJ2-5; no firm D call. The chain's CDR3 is CASSVKETQYF. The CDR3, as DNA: TGTGCCAGCAGCGTTAAAGAGACCCAGTACTTC.